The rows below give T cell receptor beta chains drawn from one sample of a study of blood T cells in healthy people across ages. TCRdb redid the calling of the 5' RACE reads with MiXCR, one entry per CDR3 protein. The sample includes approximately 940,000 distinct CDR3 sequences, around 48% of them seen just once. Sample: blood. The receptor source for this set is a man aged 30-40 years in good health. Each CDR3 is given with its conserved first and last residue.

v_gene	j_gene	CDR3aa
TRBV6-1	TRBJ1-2	CASSEVGPTYGYTF
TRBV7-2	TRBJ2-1	CASTRDRGLYNEQFF
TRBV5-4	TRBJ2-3	CASHLPGGTDTQYF
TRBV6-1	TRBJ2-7	CASSEQGSSYEQYF
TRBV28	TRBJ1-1	CASSTTGFITEAFF
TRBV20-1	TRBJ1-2	CSAGASGGGYTF
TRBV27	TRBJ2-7	CASSFRLGLAGRSSYEQYF
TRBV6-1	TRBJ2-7	CASSDDGTGSYEQYF
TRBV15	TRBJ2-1	CATSRDRGNEQFF
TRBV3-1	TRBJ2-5	CASSQEERRQGGQETQYF
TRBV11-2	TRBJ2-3	CASSLGVASTDTQYF
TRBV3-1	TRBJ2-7	CASSQGDGLVGAYEQYF
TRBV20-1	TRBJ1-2	CGAGQRISNSNYGYTF
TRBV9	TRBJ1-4	CASSGTTGINEKLFF
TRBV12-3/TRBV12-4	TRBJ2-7	CASSSGQTQWSGDSYEQYF
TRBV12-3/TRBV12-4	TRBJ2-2	CASTPIGGANTGELFF
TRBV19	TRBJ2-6	CASSTRTGGIAGANVLTF
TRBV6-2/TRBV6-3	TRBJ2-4	CASSPPKVAGRAKNIQYF
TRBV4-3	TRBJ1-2	CASSQEQRANYGYTF
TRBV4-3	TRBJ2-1	CASSQEIAGSYNEQFF
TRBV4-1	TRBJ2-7	CASSQDKGGGNYEQYF
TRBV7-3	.	CASSISSGTSYEQYF
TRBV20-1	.	CSATTSGGLNSYNEQYF
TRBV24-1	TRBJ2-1	CATSEGQGAYNEQFF
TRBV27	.	CASRAGTGVYVEQYF
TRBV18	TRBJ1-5	CASSPPRRGDSNQPQHF
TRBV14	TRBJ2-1	CASSQSNEQFF
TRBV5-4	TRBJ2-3	CASSPGGQDTQYF